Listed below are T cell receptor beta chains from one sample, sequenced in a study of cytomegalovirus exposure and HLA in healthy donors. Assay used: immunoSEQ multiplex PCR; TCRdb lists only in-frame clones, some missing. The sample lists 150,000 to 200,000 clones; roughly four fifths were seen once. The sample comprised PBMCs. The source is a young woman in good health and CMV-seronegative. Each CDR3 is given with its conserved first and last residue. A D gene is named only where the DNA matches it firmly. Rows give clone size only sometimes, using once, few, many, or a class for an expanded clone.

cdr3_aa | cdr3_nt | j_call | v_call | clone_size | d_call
CATRDRKMAPYEQYF | TGTGCCACCCGTGACAGGAAAATGGCTCCCTACGAGCAGTACTTC | TRBJ2-7 | TRBV15 | . | .
CASSLYLQPGGDTQYF | TGTGCCAGCAGCTTATATCTGCAACCGGGTGGTGATACGCAGTATTTT | TRBJ2-3 | TRBV7-2 | . | .
CASTPGSGGGETQYF | TGTGCCAGCACCCCTGGTAGCGGGGGAGGAGAGACCCAGTACTTC | TRBJ2-5 | TRBV6-7 | . | TRBD2
CASTSGQVYGNTIYF | TGCGCCAGCACCTCCGGACAGGTCTATGGAAACACCATATATTTT | TRBJ1-3 | TRBV10-2 | . | TRBD1
CSSSLPGLTTYEQYF | TGTTCCAGCAGCCTTCCGGGACTAACCACCTACGAGCAGTACTTC | TRBJ2-7 | TRBV7-9 | . | TRBD2
CASSQTAGTGTRNEQFF | TGTGCCAGCTCGCAAACCGCCGGGACAGGGACGAGGAATGAGCAGTTCTTC | TRBJ2-1 | TRBV18 | . | TRBD1
CASIPTGGSPSGANGLTF | TGTGCCAGTATCCCGACAGGGGGTTCCCCTTCTGGGGCCAACGGCCTGACTTTC | TRBJ2-6 | TRBV19 | . | TRBD1
CASSQNRVYGYTF | TGTGCCAGCAGCCAGAACAGGGTCTATGGCTACACCTTC | TRBJ1-2 | TRBV7-9 | . | .
CASSRQGDYEQYF | TGCGCCAGCAGCCGACAGGGCGACTACGAGCAGTACTTC | TRBJ2-7 | TRBV4-1 | . | TRBD1
CASSLAGGKYEQYF | TGTGCCAGCAGCCTAGCGGGAGGGAAGTACGAGCAGTACTTC | TRBJ2-7 | TRBV7-2 | . | TRBD2
CASSPGTGSYEQYF | TGTGCCAGCAGTCCCGGGACAGGGTCCTACGAGCAGTACTTC | TRBJ2-7 | TRBV7-9 | . | TRBD1
CASSGQSNTEAFF | TGTGCCAGCAGCGGACAGAGTAACACTGAAGCTTTCTTT | TRBJ1-1 | TRBV5-6 | . | .
CASSYDSGGTDTQYF | TGTGCCAGCAGTTACGATAGCGGGGGCACAGATACGCAGTATTTT | TRBJ2-3 | TRBV6-7 | . | TRBD2
CASRTGWTNEKLFF | TGTGCCAGTAGGACAGGGTGGACTAATGAAAAACTGTTTTTT | TRBJ1-4 | TRBV19 | . | TRBD1
CATSRTRDSGGYTF | TGTGCCACCAGCAGAACTCGGGACAGTGGTGGCTACACCTTC | TRBJ1-2 | TRBV15 | . | TRBD1
CASSQRPQGLVGGDEQFF | TGTGCCAGCAGCCAAAGACCGCAGGGACTAGTGGGGGGGGATGAGCAGTTCTTC | TRBJ2-1 | TRBV4-2 | . | TRBD2
CASSEGQEVRIAKNSQYF | TGTGCCAGCAGTGAGGGACAGGAAGTTCGAATAGCCAAAAACAGTCAGTACTTC | TRBJ2-4 | TRBV6-1 | . | TRBD1
CAGETNEKLFF | TGTGCCGGGGAGACTAATGAAAAACTGTTTTTT | TRBJ1-4 | TRBV30 | . | .
CASNSPGQGGSYEQYF | TGTGCCAGCAATTCCCCGGGACAGGGGGGCTCCTACGAGCAGTACTTC | TRBJ2-7 | TRBV6-6 | . | TRBD1
CASSQVRTGELFF | TGTGCCAGCAGCCAAGTTAGAACCGGGGAGCTGTTTTTT | TRBJ2-2 | TRBV14 | . | .
CASSSGTSGGQETQYF | TGTGCCAGCAGCTCGGGGACTAGCGGGGGGCAAGAGACCCAGTACTTC | TRBJ2-5 | TRBV11-3 | . | TRBD2
CASSLAFLDREYFNQPQHF | TGCGCCAGCAGCCTCGCTTTCCTCGACAGGGAATATTTCAATCAGCCCCAGCATTTT | TRBJ1-5 | TRBV4-1 | . | TRBD1
CASSLQGNMNTEAFF | TGTGCCAGCAGCTTACAGGGGAACATGAACACTGAAGCTTTCTTT | TRBJ1-1 | TRBV2 | . | TRBD1
CASSDSAARYEQYF | TGTGCCAGCAGTGACTCGGCAGCGCGGTACGAGCAGTACTTC | TRBJ2-7 | TRBV6-5 | few | .
CASSFQGNTEAFF | TGTGCCAGCAGTTTTCAGGGTAACACTGAAGCTTTCTTT | TRBJ1-1 | TRBV28 | few | .
CAWRPCRDSHGYTF | TGTGCCTGGAGGCCCTGCAGGGACAGCCATGGCTACACCTTC | TRBJ1-2 | TRBV30 | . | TRBD1
CSVDGTGVPYNEQFF | TGCAGCGTTGATGGGACAGGGGTCCCCTACAATGAGCAGTTCTTC | TRBJ2-1 | TRBV29-1 | . | TRBD1
CASSLDSRGYEQYF | TGTGCCAGCAGTTTGGACAGCCGGGGTTACGAGCAGTACTTC | TRBJ2-7 | TRBV6-5 | . | .
CASSETGSEAFF | TGTGCCAGTTCTGAGACAGGGTCTGAAGCTTTCTTT | TRBJ1-1 | TRBV28 | . | TRBD1
CASSWTGLTNEKLFF | TGTGCCAGCTCTTGGACAGGGCTAACTAATGAAAAACTGTTTTTT | TRBJ1-4 | TRBV2 | . | TRBD1
CASSFRDRALYGYTF | TGTGCCAGCAGCTTCCGGGACAGGGCTTTGTATGGCTACACCTTC | TRBJ1-2 | TRBV7-2 | once | TRBD1
CATSRGTSVDWLNEQFF | TGTGCCACCAGCAGAGGTACTAGCGTTGACTGGTTGAATGAGCAGTTCTTC | TRBJ2-1 | TRBV15 | . | TRBD2
CASSLEVVAGLSSYNEQFF | TGTGCCAGCAGCTTAGAAGTGGTCGCGGGACTTAGCTCCTACAATGAGCAGTTCTTC | TRBJ2-1 | TRBV7-2 | . | .
CASSQWQGLGEQYF | TGTGCCAGCAGCCAATGGCAGGGGCTTGGGGAGCAGTACTTC | TRBJ2-7 | TRBV14 | . | .
CASSRQGIDEQFF | TGTGCCAGCAGCCGACAGGGGATCGATGAGCAGTTCTTC | TRBJ2-1 | TRBV7-2 | . | TRBD1
CASSSGGANTEAFF | TGTGCCAGCAGTTCAGGGGGCGCGAACACTGAAGCTTTCTTT | TRBJ1-1 | TRBV28 | . | TRBD1
CASSFSWTGRNEQYF | TGTGCCAGCAGCTTTTCTTGGACAGGGAGGAACGAGCAGTACTTC | TRBJ2-7 | TRBV5-6 | . | TRBD1
CATSRESPGQGAGELFF | TGTGCCACCAGCAGAGAGAGTCCGGGACAGGGGGCCGGGGAGCTGTTTTTT | TRBJ2-2 | TRBV15 | once | TRBD1
CASSLASGANGLTF | TGTGCCAGCAGCCTAGCGTCTGGGGCCAACGGCCTGACTTTC | TRBJ2-6 | TRBV7-2 | . | .
CASSELAGGTQYF | TGTGCCAGCAGCGAACTAGCGGGGGGGACCCAGTACTTC | TRBJ2-5 | TRBV6-4 | . | TRBD2
CASSEEEAPAYEQYF | TGTGCCAGCAGTGAAGAGGAGGCGCCAGCCTACGAGCAGTACTTC | TRBJ2-7 | TRBV2 | . | .
CASSLLQGPTGELFF | TGTGCCAGCAGTTTGCTTCAGGGCCCCACCGGGGAGCTGTTTTTT | TRBJ2-2 | TRBV28 | . | .
CASSYGQGLREKLFF | TGTGCCAGCAGCTACGGACAGGGGCTAAGGGAAAAACTGTTTTTT | TRBJ1-4 | TRBV5-4 | . | TRBD1
CAISDSLQGPDEQYF | TGTGCCATCAGTGACTCACTACAGGGGCCGGACGAGCAGTACTTC | TRBJ2-7 | TRBV10-3 | . | TRBD1
CASSLDAGAVTQYF | TGCGCCAGCAGCTTGGACGCGGGTGCGGTTACGCAGTATTTT | TRBJ2-3 | TRBV5-1 | . | .
CASSQDTPGGQYF | TGTGCCAGCAGTCAAGACACGCCGGGGGGGCAGTACTTC | TRBJ2-7 | TRBV6-1 | . | TRBD2
CASSLEGHRINEKLFF | TGTGCCAGCAGCTTAGAGGGACACCGGATTAATGAAAAACTGTTTTTT | TRBJ1-4 | TRBV7-2 | . | .
CASSLGGPGLAGEGQFF | TGTGCCAGCAGCTTAGGAGGGCCGGGACTAGCGGGAGAGGGGCAGTTCTTC | TRBJ2-1 | TRBV7-9 | . | TRBD2
CASSYSGQGGDQPQHF | TGTGCCAGCAGTTACTCGGGACAGGGTGGCGATCAGCCCCAGCATTTT | TRBJ1-5 | TRBV6-5 | . | TRBD1
CASSTRQGKQYF | TGTGCCAGCAGTACCCGACAGGGTAAGCAGTACTTC | TRBJ2-7 | TRBV28 | . | TRBD1
CASSDLAGGSTDTQYF | TGTGCCAGCAGTGACCTAGCGGGAGGTAGCACAGATACGCAGTATTTT | TRBJ2-3 | TRBV6-4 | few | TRBD2
CASSLNTGSEKLFF | TGTGCCAGCAGCTTAAATACAGGGTCTGAAAAACTGTTTTTT | TRBJ1-4 | TRBV7-7 | . | .
CASSVLGSSYEQYF | TGTGCCAGCAGCGTCCTAGGGAGCTCCTACGAGCAGTACTTC | TRBJ2-7 | TRBV9 | . | .
CASSVDLLTGELFF | TGTGCCAGCAGCGTAGATCTCCTGACCGGGGAGCTGTTTTTT | TRBJ2-2 | TRBV9 | . | .
CASSPVVRSYNEQFF | TGTGCCAGCAGCCCCGTCGTGAGGTCCTACAATGAGCAGTTCTTC | TRBJ2-1 | TRBV7-9 | . | .
CASSVAGFHEQFF | TGTGCCAGCAGCGTGGCAGGTTTCCATGAGCAGTTCTTC | TRBJ2-1 | TRBV9 | . | .
CASGITSGSYEQYF | TGTGCCAGCGGAATTACTAGCGGGAGCTACGAGCAGTACTTC | TRBJ2-7 | TRBV7-2 | . | TRBD2
CASSLWQAGTGELFF | TGTGCCAGCAGCTTGTGGCAGGCAGGTACCGGGGAGCTGTTTTTT | TRBJ2-2 | TRBV5-6 | few | .
CASSSPPLGRGGGARAGELFF | TGTGCCAGCAGCTCCCCTCCCCTCGGAAGGGGCGGGGGCGCGCGCGCCGGGGAGCTGTTTTTT | TRBJ2-2 | TRBV13 | . | .